This T cell receptor (beta chain) was identified in a study of vaccination and CD4 T cells after COVID-19 (dated by TCRdb to between 2021 and 2022). Study-wide context: Convalescent patients had a positive SARS-CoV-2 result on nasal swab PCR, and of these patients, nine had mild disease and one had severe disease. Overlapping spike peptide pools from SARS-CoV-2 and from the common cold coronaviruses HCoV-NL63, HCoV-OC43 and HCoV-229E were used as culture stimuli. In the convalescent cohort there were six males and four females, among whom were two Hispanic individuals, seven Caucasians, two Asians and one multiracial person. Post-vaccine blood samples were taken a median of approximately 70 days after the second vaccine dose, with a range of about 13 to 250 days. Participants received two doses of either the Pfizer-BioNTech BNT162b2 vaccine (n=8) or the Moderna mRNA-1273 vaccine (n=2). The spike-specific CD4+ TCR repertoire was compared before and after mRNA vaccination in nine to ten COVID-19 convalescent patients and a handful of infection-naive healthy vaccine recipients. Post-COVID blood samples were collected from convalescent patients a median of around 100 days after diagnosis, with a range of roughly 35 to 170 days. Control cultures used a CEFX viral epitope pool as positive control, an HIV-1 Nef peptide pool as negative control, or no peptide.

This clonotype was recorded once. Its antigen target is currently unknown. No qualities accompany the bases; no much larger clone lies one base away. One read amounts to weak evidence. CDR1 is given as SGHVS and CDR2 as FNYEAQ, both from the germline V gene. The junction carries 10 bases between V and J, which are trimmed by 5 bases and 6 bases respectively. The CDR3 covers 13 residues, taking in both the cysteine and the phenylalanine. CDR3 DNA is the only sequence kept; it has 39 bases, read in frame from the first base. This sample's treatment or condition label indicates: roughly ten-day PBMC culture with coronavirus spike peptide pools or control peptides (ViraFEST assay). To expand antigen-specific T cells with peptide pools and then pick out the expanded clonotypes through TCR sequencing, the study relied on the ViraFEST assay. Positive SARS-CoV-2 PCR tests in the convalescent patients dated from March to December 2020, before Alpha, Beta and Delta variants emerged in the United States. PBMCs were cultured at about 2 million per well in IMDM supplemented with around 5% human AB serum and 9.5 to 10 IU/ml IL-2, with about 9 ug/ml peptide pools added. On days 3 and 7, half of the culture medium was replaced with fresh IL-2-containing medium. After 10 days of culture, CD4+ T cells were isolated by negative selection using the EasySep CD4+ T cell isolation kit. PBMCs were separated from whole blood using Ficoll-Paque Plus gradient centrifugation and then either used fresh or cryopreserved at -140C. Each culture condition was generally run in triplicate wells.

The paper's findings and limits, for the study overall: The study included relatively few convalescent patients and did not analyze early timepoints after natural infection. An increase in the median number of SARS-CoV-2-reactive clonotypes from around 20 after infection to 38 after vaccination was observed, but the change was not found to be significant. In convalescent patients, nearly all vaccine-specific clones (304 of 307) were found to be mono-reactive for SARS-CoV-2 spike rather than cross-reactive with common cold coronaviruses. Among convalescent patients, a median 86.3% of the SARS-CoV-2-reactive clones seen after vaccination appeared only after vaccination, which suggests priming specific to the vaccine.

Library creation used PCR. DNA from cultured CD4+ T cells was subjected to TCR sequencing with the Oncomine TCR Beta short-read assay at the Johns Hopkins FTIC core. Genomic DNA was extracted from the cultured CD4+ T cells with the QIAamp micro DNA kit. The Oncomine TCR Beta libraries from cultured CD4+ T cells were pooled using unique dual indexes and then sequenced on an Illumina iSeq 100. The paper's data handling went like this. Non-productive sequences were removed, and CDR3s that did not start with C, did not end with F or W, or were shorter than 7 amino acids were discarded. The MANAFEST web application identified antigen-specific clonotypes by comparing peptide-stimulated wells against reference wells and other culture wells. An FDR below 0.05, an odds ratio above 5, and a productive frequency above 0.1% in at least two of three replicate wells were required for clones to be considered positive. Cross-reactive clonotypes were defined as significantly expanded in both SARS-CoV-2 spike wells and at least one common cold coronavirus spike condition. Using R version 3.6.1, CDR3 homology was evaluated through Levenshtein distances (stringdist) along with unrooted phylogenetic trees (ape). TCRdb took the public reads, trimmed them with fastp at Q25, ran MiXCR for clone calling and kept in-frame beta chains. Every distinct CDR3 protein forms one entry, paired with its most common genes and DNA. TCRdb assigned the V and J calls; the authors' analysis was not used. Across this sample there are some 9,300 distinct CDR3 sequences, with approximately 57% seen only once. Jointly, the top ten make up more than 20% of the sample.

This receptor chain uses TRBV7-6 and TRBJ2-2, with the D gene call left open. The clonotype originates from a human donor who had recovered from COVID-19. Sequencing input: CD4+ T cells from blood, cultured in vitro. The nucleotides read TGTGCCAGCAGCAGGACGCAGTCCGGGGAGCTGTTTTTT. Translated, this gives CASSRTQSGELFF. The entire variable domain, with the stretches around the CDR3 drawn from the reference TRBV7-6 and TRBJ2-2 proteins, is GAGVSQSPRYKVTKRGQDVALRCDPISGHVSLYWYRQALGQGPEFLTYFNYEAQQDKSGLPNDRFSAERPEGSISTLTIQRTEQRDSAMYRCASSRTQSGELFFGEGSRLTVL.